The rows below give T cell receptor beta chains drawn from one sample of a study of T-cell reconstitution after alpha-beta-depleted transplantation in children. One entry per CDR3 protein results from TCRdb running MiXCR on the PCR reads. The data show hundreds of thousands of distinct CDR3 sequences, 10% to 15% seen once. The sample in question was PBMCs, obtained before TCRalphabeta/CD19-depleted stem cell transplant. These receptors all come from a girl aged 2 to 10 with congenital amegakaryocytic thrombocytopenia, due to receive a stem cell transplant. The conserved cysteine and the conserved F or W are not part of the CDR3 here. Each record gives: clone size, CDR3 length, V gene, J gene, CDR3 protein. Where a row states a size, it is once, few, many or the class of an expanded clone; other rows omit it.

many	12	TRBV20-1	TRBJ2-2	SARYQLNTGELF
few	15	TRBV5-1	TRBJ2-5	ASSLERGIMYQETQY
many	15	TRBV5-1	TRBJ2-1	ASSSPPGTGGNNEQF
NA	12	TRBV28	TRBJ2-7	ASSPGLLFYEQS
many	10	TRBV5-1	TRBJ2-3	ASSFNTDTQY
many	14	TRBV7-9	TRBJ2-4	ASSYYGVSTKNIQY
few	13	TRBV10-3	TRBJ2-6	ATSVEAVGANVLT
NA	13	TRBV5-1	TRBJ2-7	ASSWGVDRVYEQY
many	15	TRBV4-1	TRBJ2-7	ASSQDGSGSPFYEQY
many	13	TRBV28	TRBJ2-7	ASSFLTPLAYEQY
few	13	TRBV20-1	TRBJ2-7	SATISGLAGDEQY
many	13	TRBV7-8	TRBJ2-6	ASSPLVTGANVLT
many	12	TRBV12-3/TRBV12-4	TRBJ2-2	ASLGTTNTGELF
few	10	TRBV2	TRBJ2-1	ARRIRGNEQF
many	11	TRBV5-1	TRBJ2-5	ASSLIEGETQY
NA	14	TRBV5-6	TRBJ2-1	ASSFSSLGSYNEQF
NA	11	TRBV20-1	TRBJ1-1	SASSTGDTEAF
many	13	TRBV12-3/TRBV12-4	TRBJ2-3	ASSFVIGSTDTQY
few	14	TRBV28	TRBJ2-1	ASRDTSGEGRDEQF
NA	11	TRBV6-2/TRBV6-3	TRBJ1-2	ASSYISSYGYT
few	16	TRBV5-1	TRBJ2-1	ASSPPRLGTPRFVEQF
NA	13	TRBV12-3/TRBV12-4	TRBJ1-2	ASKLWGGTGYGYT
NA	15	TRBV11-2	TRBJ2-7	ASSLSVRGPSSYEQY
many	12	TRBV20-1	TRBJ1-1	SARAGSMNTEAF
many	10	TRBV12-3/TRBV12-4	TRBJ2-1	ASSLPRGEQF
NA	9	TRBV2	TRBJ2-5	ARYRVSPQY
NA	14	TRBV7-6	TRBJ2-7	ASSPHPQKSSYEQY
many	13	TRBV12-3/TRBV12-4	TRBJ2-7	ASSFLAGEGYEQY
NA	18	TRBV11-1	TRBJ2-1	ASSLSVPVPIFGINNEQF
NA	13	TRBV5-1	TRBJ2-6	ASSLPVAGANVLT
many	12	TRBV20-1	TRBJ1-2	SAIPGQGRYGYT
many	13	TRBV12-3/TRBV12-4	TRBJ1-5	ASSWGQGNNQPQH
many	12	TRBV11-2	TRBJ2-1	ASSPGGAHNEQF
NA	8	TRBV6-1	TRBJ2-3	ASRLVTQY
few	14	TRBV5-5	TRBJ2-1	ASSPGPRGSYNEQF
NA	13	TRBV3-1	TRBJ1-2	ASSQGGGGTASKT
few	13	TRBV6-1	TRBJ2-5	ASSEFQGGQETQY
few	16	TRBV20-1	TRBJ2-7	SARGPSSRSPYSDEQY
few	14	TRBV12-3/TRBV12-4	TRBJ2-7	ASSSPGGKVWDEQY
many	15	TRBV4-2	TRBJ2-2	ASSPILAGEHTGELF
NA	12	TRBV20-1	TRBJ2-3	SARRSGPGDTQY
NA	14	TRBV7-8	TRBJ2-1	ASSLGGLARDNEQF
many	14	TRBV5-1	TRBJ2-3	ASSFTLGASTDTQY
NA	15	TRBV20-1	TRBJ2-1	SARDLVASGGFWEQF
many	12	TRBV29-1	TRBJ2-1	SVAGLLTNNEQF
NA	15	TRBV5-1	TRBJ2-2	ASSFRPSLANTGELF
many	14	TRBV5-1	TRBJ2-3	ASSPEGRTGPDTQY
few	14	TRBV10-3	TRBJ2-1	AIQGGLSSAANEQF